The 2 T cell receptor beta chains reported below all come from one sample, sequenced in a study of response to subunit inactivated influenza vaccine. TCRdb reprocessed the RT-PCR reads via MiXCR and lists one record per CDR3 protein. Here the sample spans around 750,000 distinct CDR3 sequences, 20% to 25% being singletons. The material sequenced was PBMCs from blood, taken about 5 days after vaccination. These receptors came from a man aged 45-65 years who received an inactivated influenza vaccine.

CDR3 nucleotides: TGCGCCAGCAGCTTTGGACGCGGGAGATACAATGAGCAGTTCTTC. Translation gives CASSFGRGRYNEQFF. This chain joins TRBV5-1 and TRBJ2-1; TRBD2 agrees at 7 bases. The junction had 6 bases not matched to a gene; V was cut back by 2 bases and J by 4 bases. In germline, CDR1 is SGHRS, CDR2 YFSETQ. The CDR3 has 15 residues.

This clonotype was found many times. This chain links TRBV20-1 with TRBJ2-7, with D possibly called TRBD1 or TRBD2 (5 bases each). The CDR3 covers 14 residues. V was clipped by 0 bases and J by 5 bases, with 14 bases between them. CDR1 and CDR2 from the germline V gene are DFQATT and SNEGSKA (reference sequence). DNA of the CDR3: TGCAGTGCTAGAGATTACCAGGGAGAGGACGAGCAGTACTTC. Translating it yields CSARDYQGEDEQYF.